This entry is about one T cell receptor beta chain. Its cognate antigen is unknown. TCRdb's table, derived via immunoSEQ multiplex PCR, lists solely in-frame clones and lacks some. The table lists approximately 210,000 clones, 80% to 95% of them singletons. The sample belongs to a study of T cell responses to AZD1222 COVID-19 vaccine. Study results and limitations: Along spike, vaccine-associated CD4 TCRs were found throughout, with dominance at 160-218 and 743-854. Donors were mostly white British, more females; clonal diversity possibly underestimated. All repertoire sampling was performed exclusively after the peak T cell response. Baseline seropositives among AZD1222 recipients totaled only 5 or 6.

The CDR3 totals 15 residues. This chain links TRBV21-1 with TRBJ1-1. TRBV21-1 is assigned pseudogene status. Sequenced material: peripheral blood, taken 28 days after the second AZD1222 dose. This clonotype originated in an adult who received the AZD1222 COVID-19 vaccine. This CDR3 reads CASSTRGRFPTEAFF. The CDR3 coding sequence is TGTGCCAGCAGCACAAGAGGAAGATTCCCCACTGAAGCTTTCTTT.